The 5 T cell receptor beta chains presented below share a single source sample, sequenced in a study of CD8+ T cells in alopecia areata. cDNA prepared by RNA extraction and subsequent reverse transcription served as the template for sequencing. Sequencing used immunoSEQ multiplex PCR; TCRdb keeps in-frame clones, though not all of them. The table includes 150,000 to 200,000 clones, approximately 50% detected once. Noted treatment: oral pan-JAK inhibitor, 5-10 mg twice daily. Material: CD8+ T cells sorted from blood, obtained at approximately week 51, from a patient treated with tofacitinib. The receptors originated from a human donor with alopecia areata.

This clone has more than one count but fewer than ten. The chain carries TRBV7-8 and TRBJ2-6; no clear D gene. CDR3 size: 15 residues. V was shortened by 5 bases and J by 0 bases, with 8 bases between the two germline ends. CDR1 and CDR2 (germline): SGHVS, FQNEAQ. CDR3 sequence (DNA): TGTGCCAGCAGCCCTCTAGGCTCTGGGGCCAACGTCCTGACTTTC. This encodes CASSPLGSGANVLTF.

The chain combines TRBV4-3 with TRBJ2-7; unclear D gene. The length of the CDR3 is 14 residues. CDR1 and CDR2 from the germline V gene are LGHNA and YSLEER. Trimming removed 1 base from V and 0 bases from J, with 7 bases in between. This CDR3 is CASSQGGSSYEQYF. The CDR3 DNA sequence: TGCGCCAGCAGCCAAGGTGGCAGCTCCTACGAGCAGTACTTC.

The chain recombines TRBV9 with TRBJ1-2; D is uncertain. The CDR3 extends over 14 amino acids. CDR1 and CDR2 (germline): SGDLS, YYNGEE. V was pared by 2 bases and J by 8 bases, with 16 bases between. The CDR3 DNA follows: TGTGCCAGCAGCGTTTCCACCGGGTCGGGAGGCTACACCTTC. Encoded protein: CASSVSTGSGGYTF.

Only a few counts were recorded for this clone. The chain employs TRBV7-9 and TRBJ2-1; possible D gene TRBD2, 5 bases. V was shortened by 3 bases and J by 8 bases, with 17 bases between the two germline ends. In germline, CDR1 is SEHNR, CDR2 FQNEAQ (reference sequence). The CDR3 has 15 residues. The CDR3 region is CASSFPYRGGDEQFF. The CDR3 DNA reads as TGTGCCAGCAGCTTTCCGTACCGGGGTGGAGATGAGCAGTTCTTC.

This clone has a single count. This chain connects TRBV7-9 to TRBJ2-1; D is ambiguous. The germline CDR1 and CDR2 sequences are SEHNR and FQNEAQ (reference sequence). Trimming took off 1 base at V and 6 bases at J, with 7 bases between the two ends. The CDR3 spans 13 residues. DNA for the CDR3: TGTGCCAGCAGCTTAGGGACGATCAATGAGCAGTTCTTC. It translates to CASSLGTINEQFF. The entire variable domain, with the rest obtained from reference TRBV7-9 and TRBJ2-1, is as follows: DTGVSQNPRHKITKRGQNVTFRCDPISEHNRLYWYRQTLGQGPEFLTYFQNEAQLEKSRLLSDRFSAERPKGSFSTLEIQRTEQGDSAMYLCASSLGTINEQFFGPGTRLTVL.